This T cell receptor beta chain was sequenced for a study of metastatic and nonmetastatic thyroid tumors (dated by TCRdb to the early 2020s). Turning to the overall study: Repertoires were compared across peripheral blood and tumor or nodule tissue samples from malignant and benign thyroid patients. The research as a whole found: TCR beta diversity was reported as significantly higher in malignant tumors than in benign nodules, in both blood and tumor samples.

The method behind the library was PCR. Sequenced using an Illumina HiSeq 4000. High-throughput sequencing was used to profile the TCR beta-chain CDR3 region of each patient. On the study's bioinformatics: A classifier to discriminate distant-metastatic papillary thyroid cancer patients was built from CDR3 differences across clinicopathological groups. The Shannon index was used to assess repertoire diversity, and the Morisita-Horn index was used to assess tumor-blood repertoire similarity. The public reads were reanalyzed by TCRdb: fastp trimming at Q25, MiXCR alignment, in-frame beta chains only. These V and J calls rely on TCRdb rather than the paper's analysis. Recorded for this sample are roughly 40,000 clones; 18% of them occurred a single time. The ten most abundant clones make up roughly 13% of the sample. Before undergoing thyroid surgery, none of the patients had been given any kind of treatment. Patient clinical samples collected from 2012 to 2018 were retrospectively analysed using T-cell receptor beta sequencing.

Spanning cysteine to phenylalanine, the CDR3 consists of 15 amino acids. Just CDR3 DNA is preserved here, 45 bases in frame from base 1. Relative to germline, V is 6 bases shorter and J is 4 bases shorter, with 19 bases between their ends. The germline V gene (reference sequence) sets CDR1 to DFQATT and CDR2 to SNEGSKA. As concerns this clone: The specificity of this receptor is unknown. No quality values exist for individual bases; no much larger clone is one base distant.

The rearrangement joined TRBV20-1 to TRBJ2-1; the D gene is possibly TRBD2, with 6 bases matching. Sequencing was done on a sample of tumor tissue. This receptor was obtained from a female donor with papillary thyroid cancer or a benign thyroid nodule (not recorded which). Some clones in this sample may be carry-over from other donors' samples. The CDR3 region has the sequence CSATTRAGPYNEQFF. In nucleotide form, the sequence is TGCAGTGCCACAACCAGGGCGGGACCGTACAATGAGCAGTTCTTC.